This T cell receptor beta chain was captured in a study of cytomegalovirus exposure and HLA in healthy donors. Study-wide findings and caveats: Apart from CMV serostatus, no immune exposure information was available. Per a later analysis, HLA-associated TCR beta chains showed more clonal expansion than other, equally common TCR beta chains.

PCR was performed using 60 Vbeta and 13 Jbeta primers. Sequencing was performed with immunoSEQ multiplex PCR; in TCRdb, only in-frame clones are kept and a portion is missing. Among 160,000 or so clones listed, roughly 79% were seen once. For this clone: The antigen is undetermined.

Donors showed nominal health when sampled, although they likely had unrecorded immune exposures. The germline V gene encodes CDR1 PRHDT and CDR2 FYEKMQ (reference sequence). Trimming took off 0 bases at V and 4 bases at J, with 13 bases between the two ends. This CDR3 is built from 15 residues. The chain couples TRBV13 to TRBJ2-7; the D is unclear. The sequencing input was PBMCs. The clonotype was recovered from a man aged 40-50 years in good health and CMV-seronegative. The CDR3 nucleotides are TGTGCCAGCAGCTTAGGGGTCGGTTTCTTTTACGAGCAGTACTTC. Protein product: CASSLGVGFFYEQYF.